This T cell receptor (beta chain) is drawn from a study of graft-versus-host responses after intestinal transplantation. For the study at large: Each recipient received anti-thymocyte globulin induction, then tacrolimus and steroids for roughly 3 years.

Study-level findings and limits: Individuals carrying graft-donor T cell macrochimerism showed high graft-versus-host to host-versus-graft clonal ratios in allografts. Recipient marrow harbored GvH clones, some of which surfaced first in ileum or blood. Maximum circulating GvH clone levels tracked with early post-transplant HvG decreases.

The data were produced by immunoSEQ multiplex PCR, yet TCRdb's version contains in-frame clones alone and is incomplete. This sample has some 13,000 clones; more than 70% occur once, and the top ten carry around half. Concerning this clone: Its antigen is undetermined.

There are 17 residues in the CDR3. J is TRBJ1-5 and V is TRBV12-1. TRBV12-1 constitutes a pseudogene. This material consisted of PBMCs, taken roughly 19 weeks after transplant. This TCR came from a human patient who received an intestinal transplant, so some T cells may come from the graft donor. CDR3 loop: CASSFLPDPLANQPQHF. DNA for the CDR3: TGTGCCAGCAGCTTTTTACCTGACCCCCTAGCGAATCAGCCCCAGCATTTT.